These 21 T cell receptor beta chains came from one sample sequenced in a study of cytomegalovirus exposure and HLA in healthy donors. Data came from immunoSEQ multiplex PCR; TCRdb stores just in-frame clones and leaves some out. This table holds fewer than 250,000 clones, about 83% found once. The sequenced sample consisted of PBMCs. Receptors originate from a man aged 18 to 29 in good health and CMV-seronegative.

The V gene is TRBV5-6, the J gene TRBJ1-6; D not certain. The CDR3 is 14 residues long. Trimming shortened V by 0 bases and J by 12 bases, and 13 bases separated the two germline ends. Germline V lookup: CDR1 SGHDT, CDR2 YYEEEE. The DNA for the CDR3 is TGTGCCAGCAGCTTGGTTGAGGGATCAGGACCCCTCCACTTT. Protein product: CASSLVEGSGPLHF.

The gene calls are TRBV4-3 and TRBJ1-4; a possible D gene is TRBD1 (5 bases). CDR3 length: 16 residues. Germline V lookup: CDR1 LGHNA, CDR2 YSLEER. Trimming shortened V by 0 bases and J by 7 bases, and 15 bases separated the two germline ends. For the CDR3, the DNA is TGCGCCAGCAGCCAAGATAGGGCAGGGACTGTTGAAAAACTGTTTTTT. It specifies CASSQDRAGTVEKLFF.

The V gene is TRBV29-1, the J gene TRBJ1-4; TRBD1 aligns across 7 bases. The CDR3 loop spans 14 amino acids. After removal of 7 bases from V and 8 bases from J, the junction contained 13 bases not matched to a gene. Germline V gene data show CDR1 as SQVTM and CDR2 as ANQGSEA. Here the CDR3 reads CSADPGTAGEKLFF. CDR3 DNA sequence: TGCAGCGCTGACCCCGGGACAGCCGGGGAAAAACTGTTTTTT. Drawing the rest from reference TRBV29-1 and TRBJ1-4, the complete variable domain is SAVISQKPSRDICQRGTSLTIQCQVDSQVTMMFWYRQQPGQSLTLIATANQGSEATYESGFVIDKFPISRPNLTFSTLTVSNMSPEDSSIYLCSADPGTAGEKLFFGSGTQLSVL.

V and J are TRBV6-5 and TRBJ2-5; D is perhaps TRBD1 (6 bases). The CDR3 loop spans 13 amino acids. V lost 6 bases, J lost 4 bases, and 12 bases lay in between. In germline, CDR1 is MNHEY, CDR2 SVGAGI. The chain's CDR3 is CASRGAVGETQYF. The CDR3 coding sequence is TGTGCCAGCAGGGGGGCGGTGGGAGAGACCCAGTACTTC.

The chain links TRBV6-6 to TRBJ2-7, with D possibly TRBD1 on 6 matching bases. V shed 6 bases and J shed 3 bases, with 9 bases lying between them. This CDR3 contains 12 residues. Germline CDR1 and CDR2: MNHNY and SVGAGI (reference sequence). CDR3 sequence: CASRTGDYEQYF. The CDR3 DNA follows: TGTGCCAGCAGGACAGGAGACTACGAGCAGTACTTC.

The chain couples TRBV27 to TRBJ2-2, with a tentative D call TRBD2 (7 bases). Germline V gene lookup returns CDR1 MNHEY and CDR2 SMNVEV (reference sequence). Trimming removed 3 bases at V and 11 bases at J, with 16 bases between. CDR3 length equals 14 residues. Here the CDR3 reads CASSLGGAPSELFF. CDR3 nucleotides: TGTGCCAGCAGTTTGGGGGGGGCCCCTTCAGAGCTGTTTTTT.

In its sample, this clone was seen once. V is TRBV6-5 and J is TRBJ2-5, with TRBD2 as a possible D gene (6 bases). This CDR3 comprises 13 residues. Germline loops: CDR1 MNHEY, CDR2 SVGAGI. Between the trimmed V and J ends, which lost 6 bases and 5 bases, there was a span of 13 bases. In DNA form, the CDR3 reads TGTGCCAGCAGATCTCCAGGGAGGGAGACCCAGTACTTC. It encodes CASRSPGRETQYF.

This sequence joins TRBV28 and TRBJ1-1; D possibly corresponds to TRBD1 (6 bases). CDR1 is MDHEN, CDR2 SYDVKM, per germline. There are 13 residues in the CDR3. Between the trimmed V and J ends, which lost 7 bases and 8 bases, there was a span of 17 bases. The CDR3 is CASNKRGAGEAFF. The DNA of the CDR3 is TGTGCCAGCAACAAGCGGGGGGCCGGGGAAGCTTTCTTT.

The chain joins TRBV7-9 to TRBJ1-1; D might be TRBD1 (5 bases). CDR1 is SEHNR and CDR2 is FQNEAQ in the germline V gene (reference sequence). CDR3 length equals 11 residues. Trimming left V 5 bases short and J 9 bases short, with 10 bases between. The chain's CDR3 is CASSQQEKAFF. The CDR3 DNA sequence: TGTGCCAGCAGCCAACAGGAAAAAGCTTTCTTT. Together with reference TRBV7-9 and TRBJ1-1, the CDR3 gives the full variable domain: DTGVSQNPRHKITKRGQNVTFRCDPISEHNRLYWYRQTLGQGPEFLTYFQNEAQLEKSRLLSDRFSAERPKGSFSTLEIQRTEQGDSAMYLCASSQQEKAFFGQGTRLTVV.

The J gene is TRBJ1-1, the V gene TRBV30; 7 bases are shared with TRBD1. The trim removed 4 bases at V and 4 bases at J, leaving 6 bases unmatched. This CDR3 contains 13 residues. Germline V CDR1 and CDR2: GTSNPN, SVGIG (reference sequence). The CDR3 sequence: CAWNRGGATEAFF. The DNA of the CDR3 is TGTGCCTGGAATAGAGGGGGCGCCACTGAAGCTTTCTTT.

The chain joins TRBV7-3 to TRBJ2-3; 11 bases fit TRBD2. The CDR3 contains 17 residues. Unmatched junction bases numbered 11, after V lost 5 bases and J lost 4 bases. Germline V lookup: CDR1 SGHTA, CDR2 FQGTGA. Here the CDR3 reads CASSPIAGGPGADTQYF. The CDR3 DNA reads TGTGCCAGCAGCCCAATAGCGGGAGGGCCAGGTGCAGATACGCAGTATTTT. Full variable domain (missing parts from reference TRBV7-3 and TRBJ2-3): GAGVSQTPSNKVTEKGKYVELRCDPISGHTALYWYRQSLGQGPEFLIYFQGTGAADDSGLPNDRFFAVRPEGSVSTLKIQRTERGDSAVYLCASSPIAGGPGADTQYFGPGTRLTVL.

This clone appeared a single time. The CDR3 loop reads CASSLSGGEAFF. The CDR3 DNA follows: TGTGCCAGCAGTTTATCGGGGGGTGAGGCTTTCTTT. The chain couples TRBV27 to TRBJ1-1; maybe TRBD1 (5 bases). Germline loops: CDR1 MNHEY, CDR2 SMNVEV (reference sequence). The CDR3 is 12 residues long. The V gene lost 0 bases and the J gene lost 11 bases, with 10 bases spanning the gap.

The CDR3 bases are TGTGCCAGCAGTTGCGGCTCAACTTCAACTAATGAAAAACTGTTTTTT. It is translated as CASSCGSTSTNEKLFF. The rearrangement uses TRBV5-7 and TRBJ1-4; D unclear. TRBV5-7 is an ORF for which the function is uncertain. Trimming took 5 bases from V and 0 from J, leaving 14 bases between them. This CDR3 has 16 amino acids.

This clone was counted a few times. V usage is TRBV7-9 and J usage is TRBJ1-4; 8 positions agree with TRBD1. Germline CDR1 reads SEHNR; CDR2 reads FQNEAQ (reference sequence). V shed 6 bases and J 4 bases; nucleotides not matched to a gene: 4. The length of the CDR3 is 14 residues. CDR3 in DNA: TGTGCCAGCAGTCAGGACAGGGATAATGAAAAACTGTTTTTT. The encoded protein is CASSQDRDNEKLFF.

This clone came up once. CDR3: CASSFGSGQGVSPLHF. DNA of the CDR3: TGTGCCAGCAGCTTTGGTTCGGGACAGGGGGTTTCACCCCTCCACTTT. The J gene is TRBJ1-6, the V gene TRBV11-2; TRBD1 agrees at 11 bases. CDR3 length equals 16 residues. V lost 3 bases, J lost 9 bases, and 7 bases stayed unmatched. CDR1 is SGHAT, CDR2 FQNNGV, per germline.

V usage is TRBV5-4 and J usage is TRBJ1-1; the D gene is possibly TRBD1 (5 bases). Germline V gene sequence: CDR1 SGHNT, CDR2 YYREEE (reference sequence). This CDR3 has 15 residues. V was pared by 4 bases and J by 0 bases, with 13 bases between. The DNA of the CDR3 is TGTGCCAGCAGCGCCAGCCAGGGAATGAACACTGAAGCTTTCTTT. Translated, it gives CASSASQGMNTEAFF.

This clone was seen a handful of times. The gene calls are TRBV7-9 and TRBJ1-2; possible D gene TRBD1, 6 bases. Germline lookup yields CDR1 SEHNR and CDR2 FQNEAQ (reference sequence). V lost 5 bases and J 8 bases, leaving 12 bases between the germline ends. The CDR3 is 12 amino acids. Here the CDR3 reads CASSNREGGYTF. CDR3 DNA: TGTGCCAGCAGCAACAGGGAGGGAGGCTACACCTTC.

In this sample, this clone turned up a few times. This sequence joins TRBV6-4 and TRBJ2-1; 10 positions agree with TRBD2. The trim removed 5 bases at V and 9 bases at J, leaving 19 bases unmatched. The germline gives CDR1 MRHNA, CDR2 SNTAGT. CDR3 length equals 18 residues. The CDR3: CASSSSPKSAGGPSEQFF. For the CDR3, the DNA is TGTGCCAGCAGTTCGAGCCCGAAGTCAGCGGGAGGGCCTAGTGAGCAGTTCTTC.

This chain links TRBV7-2 with TRBJ2-1; no firm D call. The CDR3 loop spans 14 amino acids. Germline V gives CDR1 SGHTA, CDR2 FQGNSA. V was shortened by 1 base and J by 1 base, with 5 bases between the two germline ends. The DNA of the CDR3 is TGTGCCAGCAGCTTAGAACTGTCCTACAATGAGCAGTTCTTC. Its protein is CASSLELSYNEQFF.

This clone was counted between two and nine times. The V and J genes are TRBV11-3 and TRBJ2-7; perhaps TRBD2 as D (5 bases). The germline gives CDR1 SGHNT, CDR2 YENEEA. The V and J ends lost 1 base and 2 bases respectively, with 9 bases between them. This CDR3 is built from 14 residues. The CDR3 is CASSLGTGTYEQYF. CDR3 coding DNA: TGTGCCAGCAGCTTAGGCACGGGGACCTACGAGCAGTACTTC.

The chain uses TRBV28 and TRBJ2-3, with TRBD2 matching over 8 bases. Germline V CDR1 and CDR2: MDHEN, SYDVKM. The CDR3 runs 11 residues. In DNA, the CDR3 is TGTGCTGCGGGGGGCCAAGATACGCAGTATTTT. This codes for CAAGGQDTQYF.